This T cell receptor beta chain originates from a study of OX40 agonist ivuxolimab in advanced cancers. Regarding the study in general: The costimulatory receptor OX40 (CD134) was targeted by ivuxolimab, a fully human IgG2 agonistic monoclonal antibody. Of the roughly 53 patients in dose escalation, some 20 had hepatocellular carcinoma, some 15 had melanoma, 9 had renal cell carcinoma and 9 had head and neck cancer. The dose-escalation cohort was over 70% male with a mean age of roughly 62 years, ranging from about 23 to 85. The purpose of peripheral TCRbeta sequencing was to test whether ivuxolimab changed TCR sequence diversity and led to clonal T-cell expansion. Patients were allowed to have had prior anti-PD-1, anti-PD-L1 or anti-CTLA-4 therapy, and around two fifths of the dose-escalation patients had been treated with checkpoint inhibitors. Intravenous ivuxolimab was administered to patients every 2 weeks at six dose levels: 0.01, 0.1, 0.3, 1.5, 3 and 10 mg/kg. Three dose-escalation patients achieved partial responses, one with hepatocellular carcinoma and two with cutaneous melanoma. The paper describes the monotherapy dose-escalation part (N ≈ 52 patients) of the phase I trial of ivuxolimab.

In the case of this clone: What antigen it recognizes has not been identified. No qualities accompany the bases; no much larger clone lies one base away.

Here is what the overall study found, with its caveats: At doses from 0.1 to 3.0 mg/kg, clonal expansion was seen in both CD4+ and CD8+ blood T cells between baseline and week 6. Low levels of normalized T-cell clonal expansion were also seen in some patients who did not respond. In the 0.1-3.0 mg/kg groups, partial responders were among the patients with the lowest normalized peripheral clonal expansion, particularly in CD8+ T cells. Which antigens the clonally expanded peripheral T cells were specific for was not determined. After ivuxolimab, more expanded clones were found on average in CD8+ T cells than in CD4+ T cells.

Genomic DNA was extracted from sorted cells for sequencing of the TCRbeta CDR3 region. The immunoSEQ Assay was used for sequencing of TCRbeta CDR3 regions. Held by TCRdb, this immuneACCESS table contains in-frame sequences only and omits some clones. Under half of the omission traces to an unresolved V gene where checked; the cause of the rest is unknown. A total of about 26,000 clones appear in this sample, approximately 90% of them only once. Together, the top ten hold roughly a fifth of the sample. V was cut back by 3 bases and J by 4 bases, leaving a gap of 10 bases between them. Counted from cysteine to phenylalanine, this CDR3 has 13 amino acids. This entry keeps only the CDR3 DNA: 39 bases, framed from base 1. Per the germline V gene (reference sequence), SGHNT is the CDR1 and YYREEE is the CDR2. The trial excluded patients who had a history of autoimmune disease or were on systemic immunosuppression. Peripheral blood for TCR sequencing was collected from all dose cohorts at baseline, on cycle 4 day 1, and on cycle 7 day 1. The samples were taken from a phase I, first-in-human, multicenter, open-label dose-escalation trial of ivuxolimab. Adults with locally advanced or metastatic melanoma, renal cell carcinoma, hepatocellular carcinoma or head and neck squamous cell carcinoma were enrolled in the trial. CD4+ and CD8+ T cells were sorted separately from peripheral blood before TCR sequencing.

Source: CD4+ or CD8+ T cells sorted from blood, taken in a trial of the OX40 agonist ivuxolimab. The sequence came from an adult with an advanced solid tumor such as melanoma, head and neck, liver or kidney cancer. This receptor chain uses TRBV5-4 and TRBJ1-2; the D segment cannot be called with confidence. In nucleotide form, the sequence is TGTGCCAGCAGCTCCCAGGACCTCTATGGCTACACCTTC. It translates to CASSSQDLYGYTF.